The rows below give T cell receptor beta chains drawn from one sample of a study of PD-1 blockade in classical Hodgkin lymphoma. Assay used: immunoSEQ multiplex PCR; TCRdb lists only in-frame clones, some missing. The table lists tens of thousands of clones, approximately 88% of them singletons, with roughly 21% in the top ten. This specimen consisted of peripheral blood mononuclear cells (PBMCs), obtained at baseline. These receptors all stem from a human donor with classical Hodgkin lymphoma. Both conserved end residues are part of each CDR3. Each record gives: clone size, D gene, J gene, V gene, CDR3 protein, CDR3 DNA. D genes are given only for firm matches. Clone size is stated in some rows and not others, as once, few, many or a class when expanded.

few,TRBD1,TRBJ1-2,TRBV25-1,CASSQIQGAGGYTF,TGTGCCAGCAGTCAGATACAGGGGGCGGGTGGCTACACCTTC
NA,NA,TRBJ1-1,TRBV30,CAWSEDASGYTEAFF,TGTGCCTGGAGTGAGGACGCCTCCGGGTATACTGAAGCTTTCTTT
NA,NA,TRBJ2-7,TRBV12-5,CASGFQGKYEQYF,TGTGCTAGTGGTTTTCAGGGGAAGTACGAGCAGTACTTC
NA,NA,TRBJ1-5,TRBV19,CASSIPGINQPQHF,TGTGCCAGTAGTATACCAGGGATCAATCAGCCCCAGCATTTT
NA,NA,TRBJ2-3,TRBV7-9,CASSLAGSNTDTQYF,TGTGCCAGCAGCTTAGCAGGGAGCAACACAGATACGCAGTATTTT
NA,NA,TRBJ2-3,TRBV10-3,CAITSGNTQYF,TGTGCCATCACATCGGGCAATACGCAGTATTTT
NA,NA,TRBJ1-1,TRBV7-9,CASSSTGTVNTEAFF,TGTGCCAGCAGCAGCACCGGGACGGTGAACACTGAAGCTTTCTTT
NA,NA,TRBJ2-7,TRBV10-3,CAISESKGGGGFDEQYF,TGTGCCATCAGTGAGTCGAAGGGCGGGGGCGGATTCGACGAGCAGTACTTC
NA,TRBD2,TRBJ2-5,TRBV7-9,CASSWIPGLAQQETQYF,TGTGCCAGCAGCTGGATTCCTGGACTAGCGCAGCAAGAGACCCAGTACTTC
NA,NA,TRBJ2-3,TRBV19,CASSIVYPSTDTQYF,TGTGCCAGTAGTATAGTGTATCCGAGCACAGATACGCAGTATTTT
NA,NA,TRBJ2-5,TRBV11-2,CASSLAGTVQETQYF,TGTGCCAGCAGCTTAGCGGGGACGGTCCAAGAGACCCAGTACTTC
once,NA,TRBJ2-1,TRBV7-6,CASSPEPADEQFF,TGTGCCAGCAGCCCAGAGCCGGCCGATGAGCAGTTCTTC
NA,NA,TRBJ2-3,TRBV19,CASSRGGGTDTQYF,TGTGCCAGTAGCAGGGGTGGCGGCACAGATACGCAGTATTTT